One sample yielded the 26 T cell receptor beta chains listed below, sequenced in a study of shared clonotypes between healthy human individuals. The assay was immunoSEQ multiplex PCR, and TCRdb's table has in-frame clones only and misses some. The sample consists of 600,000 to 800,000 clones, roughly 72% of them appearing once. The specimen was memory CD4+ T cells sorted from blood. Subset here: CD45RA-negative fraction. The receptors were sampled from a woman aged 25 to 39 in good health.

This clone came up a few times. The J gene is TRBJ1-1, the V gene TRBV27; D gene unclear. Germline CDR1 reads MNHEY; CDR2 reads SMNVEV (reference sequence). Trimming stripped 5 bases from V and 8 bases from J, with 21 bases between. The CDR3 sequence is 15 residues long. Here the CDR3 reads CASSRDPPGEVEAFF. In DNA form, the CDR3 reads TGTGCCAGCAGTCGGGATCCCCCTGGAGAGGTCGAAGCTTTCTTT.

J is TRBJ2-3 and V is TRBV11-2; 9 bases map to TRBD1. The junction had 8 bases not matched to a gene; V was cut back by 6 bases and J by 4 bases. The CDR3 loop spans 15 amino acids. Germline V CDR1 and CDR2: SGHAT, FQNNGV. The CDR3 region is CASRTPGQGSDTQYF. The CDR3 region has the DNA TGTGCCAGCAGAACACCGGGACAGGGTTCAGATACGCAGTATTTT. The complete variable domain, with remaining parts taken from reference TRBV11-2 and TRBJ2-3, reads EAGVAQSPRYKIIEKRQSVAFWCNPISGHATLYWYQQILGQGPKLLIQFQNNGVVDDSQLPKDRFSAERLKGVDSTLKIQPAKLEDSAVYLCASRTPGQGSDTQYFGPGTRLTVL.

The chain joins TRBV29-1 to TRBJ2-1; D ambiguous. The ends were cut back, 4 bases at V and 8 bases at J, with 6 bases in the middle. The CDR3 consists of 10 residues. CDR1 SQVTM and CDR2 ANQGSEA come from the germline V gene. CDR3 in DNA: TGCAGCGTTGGTTCAGATGAGCAGTTCTTC. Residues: CSVGSDEQFF.

The CDR3: CASSRGVLNEQFF. The CDR3 coding sequence is TGTGCCAGCAGCCGCGGGGTTTTAAATGAGCAGTTCTTC. The V and J genes are TRBV5-5 and TRBJ2-1; TRBD2 might be the D (6 bases). Trimming pared 4 bases from V and 7 bases from J, leaving 12 bases between. CDR1 SGHKS and CDR2 YYEKEE come from the germline V gene (reference sequence). The CDR3 length is 13 residues. The full variable domain, in which reference TRBV5-5 and TRBJ2-1 provide the parts outside the CDR3, is DAGVTQSPTHLIKTRGQQVTLRCSPISGHKSVSWYQQVLGQGPQFIFQYYEKEERGRGNFPDRFSARQFPNYSSELNVNALLLGDSALYLCASSRGVLNEQFFGPGTRLTVL.

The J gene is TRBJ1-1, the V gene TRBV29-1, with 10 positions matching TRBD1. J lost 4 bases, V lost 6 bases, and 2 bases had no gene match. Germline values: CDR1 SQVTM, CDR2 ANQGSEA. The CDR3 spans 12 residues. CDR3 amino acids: CSVRDRGTEAFF. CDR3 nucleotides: TGCAGCGTCCGGGACAGGGGCACTGAAGCTTTCTTT. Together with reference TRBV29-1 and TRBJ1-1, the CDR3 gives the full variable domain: SAVISQKPSRDICQRGTSLTIQCQVDSQVTMMFWYRQQPGQSLTLIATANQGSEATYESGFVIDKFPISRPNLTFSTLTVSNMSPEDSSIYLCSVRDRGTEAFFGQGTRLTVV.

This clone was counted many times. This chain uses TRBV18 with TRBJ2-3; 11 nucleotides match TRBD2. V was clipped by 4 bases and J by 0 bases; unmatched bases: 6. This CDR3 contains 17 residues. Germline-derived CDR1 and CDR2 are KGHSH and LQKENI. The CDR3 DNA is TGTGCCAGCTCACGACTAGCGGGACGGGGGAGCACAGATACGCAGTATTTT. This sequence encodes CASSRLAGRGSTDTQYF.

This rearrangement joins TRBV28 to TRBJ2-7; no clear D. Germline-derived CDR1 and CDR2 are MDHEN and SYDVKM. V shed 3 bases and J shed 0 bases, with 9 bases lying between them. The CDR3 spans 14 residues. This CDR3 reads CASSLTLSSYEQYF. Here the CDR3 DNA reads TGTGCCAGCAGTTTGACCCTAAGCTCCTACGAGCAGTACTTC.

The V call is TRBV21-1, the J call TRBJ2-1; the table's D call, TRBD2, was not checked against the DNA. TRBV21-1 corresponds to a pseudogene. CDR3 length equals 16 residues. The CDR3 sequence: CASNKRSGDATDEQFF. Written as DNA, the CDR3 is TGTGCCAGCAACAAGCGTTCGGGGGACGCTACTGATGAGCAGTTCTTC.

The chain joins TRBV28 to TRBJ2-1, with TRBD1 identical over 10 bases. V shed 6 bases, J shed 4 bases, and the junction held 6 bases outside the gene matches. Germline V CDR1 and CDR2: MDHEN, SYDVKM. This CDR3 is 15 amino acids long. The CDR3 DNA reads TGTGCCAGCAGCAATGACAGGGGGCTTTACAATGAGCAGTTCTTC. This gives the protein CASSNDRGLYNEQFF.

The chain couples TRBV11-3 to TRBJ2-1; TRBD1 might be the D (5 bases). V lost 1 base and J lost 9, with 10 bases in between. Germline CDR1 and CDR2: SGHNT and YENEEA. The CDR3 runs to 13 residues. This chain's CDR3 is CASSLGPGIEQFF. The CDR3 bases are TGTGCCAGCAGCTTAGGACCAGGGATTGAGCAGTTCTTC.

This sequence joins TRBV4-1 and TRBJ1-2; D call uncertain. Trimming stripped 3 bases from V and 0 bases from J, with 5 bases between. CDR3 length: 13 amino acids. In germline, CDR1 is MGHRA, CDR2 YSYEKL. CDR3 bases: TGCGCCAGCAGCCAGGGTACTAACTATGGCTACACCTTC. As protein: CASSQGTNYGYTF.

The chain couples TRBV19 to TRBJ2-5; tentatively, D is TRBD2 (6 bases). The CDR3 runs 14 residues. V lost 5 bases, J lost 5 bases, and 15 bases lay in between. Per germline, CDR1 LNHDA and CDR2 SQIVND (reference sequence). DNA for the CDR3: TGTGCCAGTAGTCGCGAGGGAGGATCTGAGACCCAGTACTTC. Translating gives CASSREGGSETQYF. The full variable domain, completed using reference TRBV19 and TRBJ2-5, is DGGITQSPKYLFRKEGQNVTLSCEQNLNHDAMYWYRQDPGQGLRLIYYSQIVNDFQKGDIAEGYSVSREKKESFPLTVTSAQKNPTAFYLCASSREGGSETQYFGPGTRLLVL.

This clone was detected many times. CDR3 in amino acids: CASSLKWGGSTEAFF. CDR3 in DNA: TGTGCCAGCAGCTTAAAGTGGGGCGGTAGTACTGAAGCTTTCTTT. The genes are TRBV7-2 and TRBJ1-1; tentative D call: TRBD1 (5 bases). The germline V and J ends were trimmed by 2 bases and 5 bases, with 15 bases remaining between them. Germline assignment: CDR1 SGHTA and CDR2 FQGNSA. The CDR3 length is 15 residues.

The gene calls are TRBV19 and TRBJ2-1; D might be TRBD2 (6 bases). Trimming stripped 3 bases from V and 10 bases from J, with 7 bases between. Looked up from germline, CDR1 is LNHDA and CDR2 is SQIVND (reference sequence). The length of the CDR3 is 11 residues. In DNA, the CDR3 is TGTGCCAGTAGTATTGGGGGGGAGCAGTTCTTC. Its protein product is CASSIGGEQFF.

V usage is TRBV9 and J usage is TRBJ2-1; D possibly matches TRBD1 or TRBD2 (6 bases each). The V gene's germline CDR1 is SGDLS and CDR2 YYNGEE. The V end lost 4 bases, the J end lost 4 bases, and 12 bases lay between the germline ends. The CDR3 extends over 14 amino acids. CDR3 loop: CASSSRDIYNEQFF. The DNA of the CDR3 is TGTGCCAGCAGCTCGCGGGACATATACAATGAGCAGTTCTTC.

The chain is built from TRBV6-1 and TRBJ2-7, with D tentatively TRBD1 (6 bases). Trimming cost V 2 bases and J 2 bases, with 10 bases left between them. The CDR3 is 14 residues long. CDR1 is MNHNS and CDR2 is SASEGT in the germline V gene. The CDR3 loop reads CASSEFGQTYEQYF. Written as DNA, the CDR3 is TGTGCCAGCAGTGAATTTGGACAGACCTACGAGCAGTACTTC.

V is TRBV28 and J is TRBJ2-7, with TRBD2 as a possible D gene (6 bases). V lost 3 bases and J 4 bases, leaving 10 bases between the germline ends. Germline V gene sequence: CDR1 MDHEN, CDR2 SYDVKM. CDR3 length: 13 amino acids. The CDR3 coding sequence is TGTGCCAGCAGTTTCTTCCGGGGGTACGAGCAGTACTTC. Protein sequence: CASSFFRGYEQYF.

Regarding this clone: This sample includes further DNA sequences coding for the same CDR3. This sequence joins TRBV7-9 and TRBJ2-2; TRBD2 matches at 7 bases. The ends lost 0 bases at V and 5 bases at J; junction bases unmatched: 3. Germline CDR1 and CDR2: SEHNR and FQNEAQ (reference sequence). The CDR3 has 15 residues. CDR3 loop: CASSLAGGPTGELFF. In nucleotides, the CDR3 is TGTGCCAGCAGCTTAGCGGGAGGGCCAACCGGGGAGCTGTTTTTT.

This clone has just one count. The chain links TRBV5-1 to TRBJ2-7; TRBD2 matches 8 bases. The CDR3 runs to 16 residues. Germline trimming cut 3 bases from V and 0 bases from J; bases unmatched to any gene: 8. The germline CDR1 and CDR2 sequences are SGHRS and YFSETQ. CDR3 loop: CASSWSVAGPSYEQYF. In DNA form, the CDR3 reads TGCGCCAGCAGCTGGTCCGTAGCGGGGCCCTCCTACGAGCAGTACTTC.

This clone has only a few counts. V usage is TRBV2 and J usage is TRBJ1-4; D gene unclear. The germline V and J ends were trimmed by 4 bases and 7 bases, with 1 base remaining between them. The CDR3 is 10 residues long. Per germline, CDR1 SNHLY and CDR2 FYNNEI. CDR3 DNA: TGTGCCAGCAGTGTTGAAAAACTGTTTTTT. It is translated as CASSVEKLFF.

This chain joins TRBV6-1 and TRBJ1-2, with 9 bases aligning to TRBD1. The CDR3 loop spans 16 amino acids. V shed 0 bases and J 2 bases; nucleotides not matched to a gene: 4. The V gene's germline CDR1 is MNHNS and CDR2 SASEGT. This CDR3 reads CASSEAGTGLNYGYTF. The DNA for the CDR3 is TGTGCCAGCAGTGAAGCCGGGACAGGGCTGAACTATGGCTACACCTTC.

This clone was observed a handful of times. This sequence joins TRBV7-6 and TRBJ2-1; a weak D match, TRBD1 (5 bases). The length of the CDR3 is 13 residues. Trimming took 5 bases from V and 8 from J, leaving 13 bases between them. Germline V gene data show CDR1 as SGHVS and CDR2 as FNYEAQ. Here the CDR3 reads CASSATWGYEQFF. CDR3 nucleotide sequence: TGTGCCAGCAGCGCCACGTGGGGCTATGAGCAGTTCTTC. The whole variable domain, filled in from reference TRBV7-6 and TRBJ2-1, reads GAGVSQSPRYKVTKRGQDVALRCDPISGHVSLYWYRQALGQGPEFLTYFNYEAQQDKSGLPNDRFSAERPEGSISTLTIQRTEQRDSAMYRCASSATWGYEQFFGPGTRLTVL.

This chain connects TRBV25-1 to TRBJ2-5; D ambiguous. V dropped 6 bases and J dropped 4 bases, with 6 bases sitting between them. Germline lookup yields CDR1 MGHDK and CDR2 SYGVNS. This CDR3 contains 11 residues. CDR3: CASRERETQYF. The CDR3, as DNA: TGTGCCAGCAGGGAACGAGAGACCCAGTACTTC.

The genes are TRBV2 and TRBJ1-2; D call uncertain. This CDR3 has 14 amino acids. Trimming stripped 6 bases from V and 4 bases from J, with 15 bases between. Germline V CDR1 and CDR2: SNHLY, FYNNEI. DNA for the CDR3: TGTGCCAGCAGGGGCGGACCAAACCCCTATGGCTACACCTTC. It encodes CASRGGPNPYGYTF.

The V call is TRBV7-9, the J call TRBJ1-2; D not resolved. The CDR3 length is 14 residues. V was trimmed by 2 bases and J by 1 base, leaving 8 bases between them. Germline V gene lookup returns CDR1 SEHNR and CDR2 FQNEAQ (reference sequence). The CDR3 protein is CASSLLGLNYGYTF. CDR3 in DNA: TGTGCCAGCAGCTTATTAGGGCTTAACTATGGCTACACCTTC.

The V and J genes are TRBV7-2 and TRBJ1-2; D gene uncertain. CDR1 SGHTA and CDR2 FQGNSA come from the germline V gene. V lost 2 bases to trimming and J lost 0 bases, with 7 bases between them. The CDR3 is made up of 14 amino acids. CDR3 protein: CASSLQGTNYGYTF. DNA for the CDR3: TGTGCCAGCAGCTTACAAGGGACTAACTATGGCTACACCTTC.